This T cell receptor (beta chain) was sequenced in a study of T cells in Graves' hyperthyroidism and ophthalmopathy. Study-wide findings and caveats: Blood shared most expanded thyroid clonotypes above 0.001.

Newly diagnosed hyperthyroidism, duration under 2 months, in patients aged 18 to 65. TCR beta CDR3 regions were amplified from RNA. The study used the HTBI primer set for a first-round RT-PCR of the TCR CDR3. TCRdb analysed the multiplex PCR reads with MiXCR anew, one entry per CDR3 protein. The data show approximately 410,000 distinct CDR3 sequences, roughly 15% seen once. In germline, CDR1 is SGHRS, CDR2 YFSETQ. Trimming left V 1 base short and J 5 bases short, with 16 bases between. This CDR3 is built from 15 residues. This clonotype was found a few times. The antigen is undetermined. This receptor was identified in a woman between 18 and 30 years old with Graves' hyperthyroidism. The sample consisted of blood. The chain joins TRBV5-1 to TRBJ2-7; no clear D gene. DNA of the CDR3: TGCGCCAGCAGCTTGTCCACCGGGCTTATAGACGAGCAGTACTTC. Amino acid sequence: CASSLSTGLIDEQYF.